A selection of T cell receptor beta chains follows, all from one sample in a study of human T cells and chemical hapten exposure. TCRdb reanalysed the RACE reads using MiXCR and keeps one entry per CDR3 protein. The table lists 95,000 to 100,000 distinct CDR3 sequences, approximately 11% of them singletons. The sequenced sample was whole blood, obtained in connection with sensitization to the hapten diphenylcyclopropenone (DPC). Every receptor here comes from a woman between 55 and 75 years old with alopecia areata. Some clones in this sample may be carry-over from other donors' samples. Each CDR3 is given with its conserved first and last residue. A D gene is named only where the DNA matches it firmly. The size field is filled for only some rows; it gives once, few, many or a size class.

v_gene	abundance	d_gene	j_gene	CDR3nt	CDR3aa
TRBV5-4	many	TRBD1	TRBJ1-1	TGTGCCAGCAGCCTAGGAGGACAGGGGGTGACAAACACTGAAGCTTTCTTT	CASSLGGQGVTNTEAFF
TRBV6-5	many	.	TRBJ1-1	TGTGCCAGCAGTTACTCCATAGGATATCCCACTGAAGCTTTCTTT	CASSYSIGYPTEAFF
TRBV20-1	many	.	TRBJ2-7	TGCAGTGCTAGGTTCGGACTCCTACCTGCCTACGAGCAGTACTTC	CSARFGLLPAYEQYF
TRBV20-1	medium-sized	.	TRBJ2-7	TGCAGTGCTAGATTGTCTAACTACGAGCAGTACTTC	CSARLSNYEQYF
TRBV7-6	many	.	TRBJ1-2	TGTGCCAGCAGCTTGGATCATAACTATGGCTACACCTTC	CASSLDHNYGYTF
TRBV7-9	few	TRBD1	TRBJ1-4	TGTGCCAGCAGCTTAGAACAGGGGCCCCACAAACTGTTTTTT	CASSLEQGPHKLFF
TRBV11-2	.	.	TRBJ1-6	TGTGCCAGCAGCTCTTCCAGTAGTTCACCCCTCCACTTT	CASSSSSSSPLHF
TRBV3-1	once	TRBD1	TRBJ2-7	TGTGCCAGCAGCCAAGCGGCCGGGACAGCCTACGAGCAGTACTTC	CASSQAAGTAYEQYF
TRBV7-2	many	.	TRBJ2-1	TGTGCCAGCAGCTCGGACTCCTCCGGAAAATACAATGAGCAGTTCTTC	CASSSDSSGKYNEQFF
TRBV6-6	many	.	TRBJ2-7	TGTGCCAGCAGGGGTGCCTACGAGCAGTACTTC	CASRGAYEQYF
TRBV12-3/TRBV12-4	many	TRBD2	TRBJ2-1	TGTGCCAGCACGACGTCACCGGGACTAGCGGGGGCCACTACGTGGAATGAGCAGTTCTTC	CASTTSPGLAGATTWNEQFF
TRBV7-2	few	TRBD2	TRBJ2-5	TGTGCCAGCACCTTACCAGATAGCGGGGGGGCCTTGGAGACCCAGTACTTC	CASTLPDSGGALETQYF
TRBV20-1	few	TRBD2	TRBJ2-7	TGCAGTGCTAGAGTTCCTAGCGGGGAGAACGAGCAGTACTTC	CSARVPSGENEQYF
TRBV6-5	.	TRBD1	TRBJ2-7	TGTGCCAGCAGTTACTCCGGGACAGGGTGGGCCTACGAGCAGTACTTC	CASSYSGTGWAYEQYF
TRBV6-2/TRBV6-3	few	.	TRBJ2-5	TGTGCCAGCAGTTACTCAGGGGACGGCCAAGAGACCCAGTACTTC	CASSYSGDGQETQYF
TRBV12-5	many	.	TRBJ2-5	TGTGCTAGTGGTTTGGAGGGGACACCCCGGCCAAGATACCAGTACTTC	CASGLEGTPRPRYQYF
TRBV10-1	many	TRBD1	TRBJ2-1	TGCGCCAGCAGTGCGGACAGGGGGACGTACAATGAGCAGTTCTTC	CASSADRGTYNEQFF
TRBV13	once	.	TRBJ1-1	TGTGCCAGCAGCATAAACCGGGGGAGCACTGAAGCTTTCTTT	CASSINRGSTEAFF
TRBV11-1	many	.	TRBJ2-3	TGTGCCAGCAGCGCGGGACTGGGAGAAGCAGATACGCAGTATTTT	CASSAGLGEADTQYF
TRBV20-1	few	.	TRBJ1-1	TGCAGTGCTCTTGGCCTCAGGGGAGGTGAAGCTTTCTTT	CSALGLRGGEAFF
TRBV30	few	.	TRBJ1-2	TGTGCCTGGAGTGTGGTGTTTAACTATGGCTACACCTTC	CAWSVVFNYGYTF
TRBV12-3/TRBV12-4	.	TRBD1	TRBJ2-7	TGTGCCATCACAGAACCGGGACAGGGTTACGAGCAGTACTTC	CAITEPGQGYEQYF
TRBV7-3	many	.	TRBJ2-1	TGTGCCAGCAGCTCCCTCTTAGGCGGGGTTTTAAATGAGCAGTTCTTC	CASSSLLGGVLNEQFF
TRBV11-1	.	.	TRBJ2-7	TGTGCCAGCAGCCCTCGATTAAGACCGAGGGGTTCCTACGAGCAGTACTTC	CASSPRLRPRGSYEQYF
TRBV6-2/TRBV6-3	many	TRBD1	TRBJ2-1	TGTGCCAGCAGTTACGACAGGGGTGAGCAGTTCTTC	CASSYDRGEQFF
TRBV6-5	many	.	TRBJ2-7	TGTGCCAGCACCATGGGAGGGGGACAGGCCAGCGAGCAGTACTTC	CASTMGGGQASEQYF
TRBV20-1	.	.	TRBJ2-5	TGCAGTGCTAGGCTGCCAGGGGGGCAAGAGACCCAGTACTTC	CSARLPGGQETQYF
TRBV7-9	few	.	TRBJ2-5	TGTGCCAGCAGCTTGGACCTTAGTCTCGGCGAGACCCAGTACTTC	CASSLDLSLGETQYF
TRBV4-1	many	TRBD2	TRBJ2-5	TGCGCCAGCAGCCACGGGACTAGCGGGGGGCGACAAGAGACCCAGTACTTC	CASSHGTSGGRQETQYF